These 11 T cell receptor beta chains originate from one sample sequenced in a study of blood T cell repertoires in COVID-19. The assay was immunoSEQ multiplex PCR, and TCRdb's table has in-frame clones only and misses some. The table has 300,000 to 400,000 clones, about 90% seen once. Sequencing input: peripheral blood. All receptors derive from a woman aged 55 to 70 with COVID-19, enrolled during active disease.

This clone showed up just a few times. The chain carries TRBV19 and TRBJ1-2, with 10 positions matching TRBD1. The J segment lost 5 bases and the V segment lost 8 bases, leaving 23 bases of the junction unmatched. The germline V gene has CDR1 LNHDA and CDR2 SQIVND (reference sequence). The length of the CDR3 is 19 residues. The CDR3 protein is CASRSINPPTGGLYYGYTF. The CDR3 DNA reads TGTGCCAGTCGAAGTATCAACCCACCGACAGGGGGCCTTTATTATGGCTACACCTTC. The full variable domain, its missing parts supplied by reference TRBV19 and TRBJ1-2, is DGGITQSPKYLFRKEGQNVTLSCEQNLNHDAMYWYRQDPGQGLRLIYYSQIVNDFQKGDIAEGYSVSREKKESFPLTVTSAQKNPTAFYLCASRSINPPTGGLYYGYTFGSGTRLTVV.

This chain connects TRBV19 to TRBJ2-1; TRBD1 aligns across 8 bases. Germline loops: CDR1 LNHDA, CDR2 SQIVND (reference sequence). The ends lost 3 bases at V and 1 base at J; junction bases unmatched: 11. This CDR3 is 18 amino acids long. CDR3 region: CASSMAGGFFVSYNEQFF. The CDR3 bases are TGTGCCAGTAGTATGGCAGGGGGCTTCTTCGTTTCCTACAATGAGCAGTTCTTC.

This clone was seen more than once but under ten times. The chain uses TRBV19 and TRBJ1-3; D remains unclear. V was trimmed by 9 bases and J by 4 bases, leaving 7 bases between them. CDR3 length: 11 residues. The germline V gene encodes CDR1 LNHDA and CDR2 SQIVND (reference sequence). This chain's CDR3 is CASQSGNTIYF. CDR3 sequence (DNA): TGTGCCAGCCAGTCAGGAAACACCATATATTTT.

The chain combines TRBV13 with TRBJ1-1, with unresolved D. Trimming shortened V by 0 bases and J by 2 bases, and 4 bases separated the two germline ends. CDR1 is PRHDT, CDR2 FYEKMQ, per germline (reference sequence). The length of the CDR3 is 13 residues. CDR3 loop: CASSLGTNTEAFF. As DNA, the CDR3 is TGTGCCAGCAGCTTAGGTACAAACACTGAAGCTTTCTTT.

This chain connects TRBV19 to TRBJ1-5, with D perhaps TRBD1 (5 bases). Trimming removed 3 bases at V and 0 bases at J, with 9 bases between. Per germline, CDR1 LNHDA and CDR2 SQIVND (reference sequence). The CDR3 is 15 amino acids. For the CDR3, the DNA is TGTGCCAGTAGTATGGGGCATACTAGCAATCAGCCCCAGCATTTT. Protein sequence: CASSMGHTSNQPQHF.

The chain has TRBV7-8 and TRBJ1-2; a weak D match, TRBD1 (6 bases). In germline, CDR1 is SGHVS, CDR2 FQNEAQ. Between the trimmed V and J ends, which lost 2 bases and 8 bases, there was a span of 21 bases. CDR3 size: 16 residues. The CDR3 reads CASSLSGQGAGAGYTF. CDR3 in DNA: TGTGCCAGCAGCTTATCAGGCCAGGGCGCGGGGGCAGGCTACACCTTC.

The V and J genes are TRBV5-1 and TRBJ1-3; tentative D call: TRBD1 (6 bases). Germline values: CDR1 SGHRS, CDR2 YFSETQ. This CDR3 region has 13 residues. The germline V and J ends were trimmed by 4 bases and 3 bases, with 8 bases remaining between them. The CDR3 reads CASSQDSGNTIYF. The DNA for the CDR3 is TGCGCCAGCAGCCAGGACAGTGGAAACACCATATATTTT.

This rearrangement joins TRBV7-9 to TRBJ1-5; no reliable D call. Germline CDR1 SEHNR, CDR2 FQNEAQ (reference sequence). Trimming pared 1 base from V and 6 bases from J, leaving 4 bases between. The length of the CDR3 is 12 residues. The CDR3 loop is CASSLVGQPQHF. The CDR3 region has the DNA TGTGCCAGCAGCTTAGTCGGTCAGCCCCAGCATTTT.

The rearrangement uses TRBV11-2 and TRBJ2-5; 11 nucleotides line up with TRBD2. V shed 5 bases, J shed 4 bases, and the junction held 6 bases outside the gene matches. The CDR3 covers 15 residues. Germline CDR1 SGHAT, CDR2 FQNNGV. CDR3 nucleotides: TGTGCCAGCAGCGATAGCGGGGGGGCCGGAGAGACCCAGTACTTC. Its protein product is CASSDSGGAGETQYF.

The chain recombines TRBV6-6 with TRBJ1-2, with D possibly TRBD1 on 6 matching bases. The germline V and J ends were trimmed by 11 bases and 8 bases, with 21 bases remaining between them. The CDR3 has 13 residues. Germline loops: CDR1 MNHNY, CDR2 SVGAGI (reference sequence). CDR3 loop: CACAGALGWGYTF. CDR3 sequence (DNA): TGTGCCTGCGCAGGGGCCCTCGGTTGGGGCTACACCTTC.

The chain is built from TRBV5-4 and TRBJ1-1; 7 bases align to TRBD1. V gave up 0 bases and J gave up 13 bases; unmatched junction bases: 9. This CDR3 region has 13 residues. Germline CDR1 and CDR2: SGHNT and YYREEE (reference sequence). The CDR3 loop is CASSLDSGGRFFF. The CDR3 nucleotides are TGTGCCAGCAGCTTGGATTCAGGGGGGAGATTTTTCTTT.